One and the same sample provided the 19 T cell receptor beta chains below, sequenced in a study of T-cell memory formation after mild COVID-19. TCRdb reanalysed the 5' RACE reads using MiXCR and keeps one entry per CDR3 protein. This sample has 300,000 to 400,000 distinct CDR3 sequences, with less than 20% found just once. The sample comprised PBMCs or a T cell subset sorted from them (not recorded which). The receptors come from a man aged 18 to 30 who had mild COVID-19 (a few samples of this study predate the infection). Cell type and time point are not known.

This clonotype was counted many times. This sequence joins TRBV20-1 and TRBJ2-1, with D possibly being TRBD1 (5 bases). CDR1 DFQATT and CDR2 SNEGSKA come from the germline V gene (reference sequence). The CDR3 has 17 amino acids. V was pared by 6 bases and J by 5 bases, with 26 bases between. DNA of the CDR3: TGCAGTGCCCAGGAAACGTTTTCTCGGACATTGAACAATGAGCAGTTCTTC. This gives the protein CSAQETFSRTLNNEQFF.

The gene calls are TRBV18 and TRBJ2-5; perhaps TRBD2 as D (7 bases). Germline-derived CDR1 and CDR2 are KGHSH and LQKENI. Trimming pared 1 base from V and 3 bases from J, leaving 18 bases between. The CDR3 is made up of 17 amino acids. CDR3 in amino acids: CASSPRRGGSFEETQYF. For the CDR3, the DNA is TGTGCCAGCTCACCACGTAGGGGGGGGTCCTTTGAAGAGACCCAGTACTTC.

This clonotype has a handful of counts. The V call is TRBV9, the J call TRBJ2-7; tentative D call: TRBD1 (6 bases). The V and J ends lost 0 bases and 2 bases respectively, with 12 bases between them. Germline lookup yields CDR1 SGDLS and CDR2 YYNGEE. The CDR3 totals 15 residues. This CDR3 reads CASSVGGGQTYEQYF. In DNA, the CDR3 is TGTGCCAGCAGCGTAGGAGGCGGACAGACCTACGAGCAGTACTTC.

This clonotype turned up a few times. The genes are TRBV5-1 and TRBJ2-1, with D possibly TRBD1 on 5 matching bases. Germline V gene sequence: CDR1 SGHRS, CDR2 YFSETQ. V was pared by 0 bases and J by 7 bases, with 17 bases between. This CDR3 region has 16 residues. The chain's CDR3 is CASSLVFGQTWNEQFF. DNA for the CDR3: TGCGCCAGCAGCTTGGTTTTTGGACAAACTTGGAATGAGCAGTTCTTC.

There are a few counts of this clonotype. The genes are TRBV15 and TRBJ1-5, with 7 bases lining up with TRBD1. CDR1 is LNHNV and CDR2 is YYDKDF in the germline V gene (reference sequence). The CDR3 runs 15 residues. After removal of 3 bases from V and 8 bases from J, the junction contained 10 bases not matched to a gene. CDR3 nucleotide sequence: TGTGCCACCAGCAGGGCAGGGGGGGGATCGGAGCCCCAGCATTTT. It translates to CATSRAGGGSEPQHF. The full variable domain, its missing parts supplied by reference TRBV15 and TRBJ1-5, is DAMVIQNPRYQVTQFGKPVTLSCSQTLNHNVMYWYQQKSSQAPKLLFHYYDKDFNNEADTPDNFQSRRPNTSFCFLDIRSPGLGDTAMYLCATSRAGGGSEPQHFGDGTRLSIL.

This sequence joins TRBV4-1 and TRBJ2-7; D not certain. Germline CDR1 MGHRA, CDR2 YSYEKL. The V end was cut by 1 base, the J end by 6 bases, with 10 bases between. The CDR3 spans 13 residues. CDR3 in amino acids: CASSQVGSPEQYV. CDR3 DNA: TGCGCCAGCAGCCAAGTGGGTAGCCCCGAGCAGTACGTC.

This clonotype was counted between two and nine times. The V and J genes are TRBV9 and TRBJ2-7; D is perhaps TRBD2 (5 bases). The germline V and J ends were trimmed by 4 bases and 1 base, with 15 bases remaining between them. Germline CDR1 is SGDLS and CDR2 is YYNGEE. The CDR3 runs to 15 residues. The CDR3 DNA is TGTGCCAGCAGCATTTCGACGGGGAGTTCCTACGAGCAGTACGTC. As protein: CASSISTGSSYEQYV.

The table lists this clonotype with a few counts. The rearrangement joins TRBV7-6 to TRBJ1-1; no firm D call. V was clipped by 0 bases and J by 5 bases, with 10 bases between them. Germline CDR1 and CDR2: SGHVS and FNYEAQ. This CDR3 spans 14 amino acids. CDR3 nucleotides: TGTGCCAGCAGCTTAGCTCAGTTTGGAACTGAAGCTTTCTTT. This encodes CASSLAQFGTEAFF.

The sample holds many counts of this clonotype. This chain connects TRBV7-9 to TRBJ2-5; 7 bases are a match to TRBD2. From germline, CDR1 is SEHNR and CDR2 FQNEAQ (reference sequence). The ends lost 4 bases at V and 2 bases at J; junction bases unmatched: 19. The CDR3 consists of 19 residues. The CDR3 DNA sequence: TGTGCCAGCAGCTATTTTATTCTGATAACGGGGGGATGGCAAGAGACCCAGTACTTC. As protein: CASSYFILITGGWQETQYF.

J is TRBJ2-7 and V is TRBV9; TRBD2 is a possible D gene (5 bases). In germline, CDR1 is SGDLS, CDR2 YYNGEE. With 5 bases removed from V and 0 bases from J, the gap between germline ends came to 15 bases. The CDR3 has 15 amino acids. The CDR3 is CASRANGEGSYEQYF. The CDR3 nucleotides are TGTGCCAGCAGGGCTAACGGGGAAGGCTCCTACGAGCAGTACTTC.

The rearrangement joins TRBV4-1 to TRBJ2-7; D gene unclear. Germline-derived CDR1 and CDR2 are MGHRA and YSYEKL. The V and J ends lost 2 bases and 6 bases respectively, with 20 bases between them. The CDR3 extends over 16 amino acids. The CDR3 sequence: CASSQLAYWGPGEQYF. CDR3 nucleotide sequence: TGCGCCAGCAGCCAATTGGCTTACTGGGGTCCGGGCGAGCAGTACTTC.

This clonotype was seen more than once but under ten times. V usage is TRBV18 and J usage is TRBJ1-1; no firm D call. Between the trimmed V and J ends, which lost 1 base and 5 bases, there was a span of 17 bases. This CDR3 has 16 residues. Germline V gene data show CDR1 as KGHSH and CDR2 as LQKENI. The CDR3 DNA is TGTGCCAGCTCACCACGCCTCTCTGATTCGGGAACTGAAGCTTTCTTT. Its protein is CASSPRLSDSGTEAFF. Using reference TRBV18 and TRBJ1-1 for the parts outside the CDR3, the full variable domain is NAGVMQNPRHLVRRRGQEARLRCSPMKGHSHVYWYRQLPEEGLKFMVYLQKENIIDESGMPKERFSAEFPKEGPSILRIQQVVRGDSAAYFCASSPRLSDSGTEAFFGQGTRLTVV.

Ten or more counts support this clonotype. J is TRBJ1-2 and V is TRBV12-3 or TRBV12-4; 8 bases agree with TRBD1. This CDR3 comprises 13 residues. With 6 bases clipped from V and 4 bases from J, the junction kept 4 bases outside the gene matches. The DNA for the CDR3 is TGTGCCAGCAGCCAAGGACAGGGCTATGGCTACACCTTC. Its translation is CASSQGQGYGYTF.

In this sample, this clonotype turned up a few times. The chain joins TRBV7-6 to TRBJ2-7, with D tentatively TRBD1 (6 bases). V shed 9 bases and J shed 4 bases, with 19 bases lying between them. The CDR3 has 14 residues. Germline assignment: CDR1 SGHVS and CDR2 FNYEAQ. CDR3 amino acids: CASSPTGQPYEQYF. The CDR3 DNA is TGTGCCAGTAGCCCGACAGGCCAGCCTTACGAGCAGTACTTC.

This clonotype was recorded a few times. V is TRBV7-9 and J is TRBJ2-1; 10 positions match TRBD1. In germline, CDR1 is SEHNR, CDR2 FQNEAQ (reference sequence). CDR3 size: 12 residues. V was clipped by 11 bases and J by 8 bases; unmatched bases: 6. Written as DNA, the CDR3 is TGTGCCGCCGGGACAGGGGCCGATGAGCAGTTCTTC. Protein product: CAAGTGADEQFF.

This clonotype was observed a handful of times. The gene calls are TRBV21-1 and TRBJ2-1; TRBD2, the D gene given by the table, was not confirmed from the DNA. TRBV21-1 is tagged as a pseudogene. The CDR3 totals 17 residues. The CDR3 DNA follows: TGTGCCAGCAGCAATAGGTATCGGACTAGAGAAATGGATGAGCAGTTCTTC. As protein: CASSNRYRTREMDEQFF.

This clonotype was picked up a small number of times. The chain joins TRBV29-1 to TRBJ1-1; D is possibly TRBD1 (6 bases). Trimming cost V 7 bases and J 1 base, with 10 bases left between them. The CDR3 sequence is 12 residues long. The germline CDR1 and CDR2 sequences are SQVTM and ANQGSEA. The CDR3 here is CSAGQWNTEAFF. DNA for the CDR3: TGCAGCGCTGGACAGTGGAACACTGAAGCTTTCTTT.

This clonotype was seen ten or more times. The chain is built from TRBV6-5 and TRBJ2-4; 11 nucleotides line up with TRBD1. Germline V gene lookup returns CDR1 MNHEY and CDR2 SVGAGI. The CDR3 runs 16 residues. The V and J ends lost 2 bases and 5 bases, in that order; junction bases with no gene match: 5. CDR3 sequence reads: CASSYRQGQGENIQYF. DNA for the CDR3: TGTGCCAGCAGTTACCGTCAGGGACAGGGGGAAAACATTCAGTACTTC.

The V call is TRBV5-1, the J call TRBJ2-1; D is unresolved. Germline V gives CDR1 SGHRS, CDR2 YFSETQ. The CDR3 sequence is 15 residues long. Trimming cost V 2 bases and J 2 bases, with 11 bases left between them. CDR3 in amino acids: CASSLGLVPYNEQFF. CDR3 coding DNA: TGCGCCAGCAGCTTAGGGCTGGTCCCCTACAATGAGCAGTTCTTC.